This is a list of T cell receptor beta chains from one sample in a study of OX40 agonist ivuxolimab in advanced cancers. Produced via immunoSEQ multiplex PCR; TCRdb's table is partial and in-frame only. The sample has about 40,000 clones, around four fifths seen once. The sequencing here drew on CD4+ or CD8+ T cells sorted from blood, taken in a trial of the OX40 agonist ivuxolimab. The source is an adult with an advanced solid tumor such as melanoma, head and neck, liver or kidney cancer. The CDR3 runs from the conserved cysteine through the conserved F or W. Each record gives: J gene, clone size, D gene, V gene, CDR3 length, CDR3 DNA, CDR3 protein. The D gene is left open where the match is weak. A clone size is listed for some rows: how often the clone was seen (once, few, many), or a class if it is expanded.

j_call: TRBJ2-7
clone_size: few
d_call: TRBD1
v_call: TRBV19
cdr3_length: 17
cdr3_nt: TGTGCCAGTAGTCTCCCAGGGGGCGCCGGCCCCTCCTACGAGCAGTACTTC
cdr3_aa: CASSLPGGAGPSYEQYF

j_call: TRBJ1-2
clone_size: -
d_call: -
v_call: TRBV6-5
cdr3_length: 12
cdr3_nt: TGTGCCAGCGCCCAATCGCAAAATGGCTACACCTTC
cdr3_aa: CASAQSQNGYTF

j_call: TRBJ2-6
clone_size: -
d_call: TRBD1
v_call: TRBV5-1
cdr3_length: 15
cdr3_nt: TGCGCCAGCAGCTCGACAGGGGCTGGGGCCAACGTCCTGACTTTC
cdr3_aa: CASSSTGAGANVLTF

j_call: TRBJ2-1
clone_size: -
d_call: -
v_call: TRBV11-2
cdr3_length: 11
cdr3_nt: TGTGCCAGCACCCTCTCTGGAGAGCAGTTCTTC
cdr3_aa: CASTLSGEQFF

j_call: TRBJ1-2
clone_size: -
d_call: -
v_call: TRBV6-5
cdr3_length: 15
cdr3_nt: TGTGCCAGCAGTTACCAGGCAGAAAGGGGCTATGGCTACACCTTC
cdr3_aa: CASSYQAERGYGYTF

j_call: TRBJ2-1
clone_size: -
d_call: -
v_call: TRBV18
cdr3_length: 12
cdr3_nt: TGTGCCAGCTCAAAGCAGAACAATGAGCAGTTCTTC
cdr3_aa: CASSKQNNEQFF

j_call: TRBJ2-4
clone_size: -
d_call: -
v_call: TRBV9
cdr3_length: 15
cdr3_nt: TGTGCCAGCAGCGTAGTTGGGGGGCCAGGGGACATTCAGTACTTC
cdr3_aa: CASSVVGGPGDIQYF

j_call: TRBJ2-2
clone_size: -
d_call: -
v_call: TRBV18
cdr3_length: 16
cdr3_nt: TGTGCCAGCTCACCGGGACTGCCTGGGAACACCGGGGAGCTGTTTTTT
cdr3_aa: CASSPGLPGNTGELFF

j_call: TRBJ2-1
clone_size: -
d_call: TRBD2
v_call: TRBV5-1
cdr3_length: 19
cdr3_nt: TGCGCCAGCAGCTTGGCTGGGACTAGCGGGAGTACTGCCTACAATGAGCAGTTCTTC
cdr3_aa: CASSLAGTSGSTAYNEQFF

j_call: TRBJ2-7
clone_size: -
d_call: TRBD2
v_call: TRBV7-2
cdr3_length: 13
cdr3_nt: TGTGCCAGCAGCACGAGAGCGGGGACCGAGCAGTACTTC
cdr3_aa: CASSTRAGTEQYF

j_call: TRBJ1-2
clone_size: -
d_call: TRBD1
v_call: TRBV27
cdr3_length: 15
cdr3_nt: TGTGCCAGCAGTTCCTTGGGACAGGGAGAGGGTGGCTACACCTTC
cdr3_aa: CASSSLGQGEGGYTF

j_call: TRBJ2-7
clone_size: -
d_call: -
v_call: TRBV28
cdr3_length: 12
cdr3_nt: TGTGCCAGCAGATCGGGACCGCGGGAGCAGTACTTC
cdr3_aa: CASRSGPREQYF

j_call: TRBJ1-6
clone_size: -
d_call: -
v_call: TRBV5-4
cdr3_length: 12
cdr3_nt: TGTGCCAGCAGCTTGGGAAATTCACCCCTCCACTTT
cdr3_aa: CASSLGNSPLHF

j_call: TRBJ1-6
clone_size: -
d_call: TRBD1
v_call: TRBV29-1
cdr3_length: 15
cdr3_nt: TGCAGCGTAGCGGAGACCGGGACAGGGACTTCACCCCTCCACTTT
cdr3_aa: CSVAETGTGTSPLHF

j_call: TRBJ2-2
clone_size: -
d_call: -
v_call: TRBV5-8
cdr3_length: 13
cdr3_nt: TGTGCCAGCAGAGAAGCCTTCACCGGGGAGCTGTTTTTT
cdr3_aa: CASREAFTGELFF

j_call: TRBJ1-2
clone_size: -
d_call: -
v_call: TRBV11-2
cdr3_length: 14
cdr3_nt: TGTGCCAGCACCTCCCCTCAGGGCGTATATGGCTACACCTTC
cdr3_aa: CASTSPQGVYGYTF

j_call: TRBJ1-6
clone_size: -
d_call: -
v_call: TRBV4-2
cdr3_length: 14
cdr3_nt: TGTGCCAGCAGCCAAGCTCAGAGGAATTCACCCCTCCACTTT
cdr3_aa: CASSQAQRNSPLHF

j_call: TRBJ2-1
clone_size: -
d_call: TRBD1
v_call: TRBV19
cdr3_length: 15
cdr3_nt: TGTGCCAGCACGTCGAGGACAGGGGGCGTCAATGAGCAGTTCTTC
cdr3_aa: CASTSRTGGVNEQFF

j_call: TRBJ1-1
clone_size: -
d_call: -
v_call: TRBV4-3
cdr3_length: 13
cdr3_nt: TGCGCCAGCAGCCAGGGCGAGAACACTGAAGCTTTCTTT
cdr3_aa: CASSQGENTEAFF

j_call: TRBJ2-1
clone_size: -
d_call: -
v_call: TRBV11-3
cdr3_length: 14
cdr3_nt: TGTGCCAGCAGCTTAGGAACAGGTGTATATGAGCAGTTCTTC
cdr3_aa: CASSLGTGVYEQFF

j_call: TRBJ1-4
clone_size: -
d_call: TRBD1
v_call: TRBV11-2
cdr3_length: 15
cdr3_nt: TGTGCCAGCAGCTCGCGGACAGGAGGGGGGTCAAAACTGTTTTTT
cdr3_aa: CASSSRTGGGSKLFF

j_call: TRBJ1-1
clone_size: -
d_call: TRBD1
v_call: TRBV2
cdr3_length: 16
cdr3_nt: TGTGCCAGCAGTTCCGGGACAGGGGGTAGGAACACTGAAGCTTTCTTT
cdr3_aa: CASSSGTGGRNTEAFF

j_call: TRBJ2-3
clone_size: medium-sized
d_call: TRBD2
v_call: TRBV2
cdr3_length: 15
cdr3_nt: TGTGCCATCAAGACGGGGACTACTAGCACAGATACGCAGTATTTT
cdr3_aa: CAIKTGTTSTDTQYF

j_call: TRBJ2-1
clone_size: -
d_call: -
v_call: TRBV9
cdr3_length: 16
cdr3_nt: TGTGCCAGCAGCGATGCTGGGTCAGGCGCTAGCGCTGAGCAGTTCTTC
cdr3_aa: CASSDAGSGASAEQFF

j_call: TRBJ1-1
clone_size: -
d_call: -
v_call: TRBV7-9
cdr3_length: 12
cdr3_nt: TGTGCCAGCAGCTTAGCGTCCACTGAAGCACTCTTT
cdr3_aa: CASSLASTEALF

j_call: TRBJ1-1
clone_size: -
d_call: -
v_call: TRBV7-9
cdr3_length: 13
cdr3_nt: TGTGCCAGCAGCTTATTTCCGAACACTGAAGCTTTCTTT
cdr3_aa: CASSLFPNTEAFF

j_call: TRBJ2-7
clone_size: -
d_call: -
v_call: TRBV11-1
cdr3_length: 16
cdr3_nt: TGTGCCAGCAGCTTTAATGGGCGGTATTCGGTGGACGAGCAGTACTTC
cdr3_aa: CASSFNGRYSVDEQYF

j_call: TRBJ2-3
clone_size: -
d_call: TRBD2
v_call: TRBV9
cdr3_length: 14
cdr3_nt: TGTGCCAGCAGCGAGCGGGGGGTGGCAGATACGCAGTATTTT
cdr3_aa: CASSERGVADTQYF

j_call: TRBJ1-5
clone_size: few
d_call: -
v_call: TRBV19
cdr3_length: 15
cdr3_nt: TGTGCCAGTAAGACGGCAGGGCAGGGATATCAGCCCCAGCATTTT
cdr3_aa: CASKTAGQGYQPQHF